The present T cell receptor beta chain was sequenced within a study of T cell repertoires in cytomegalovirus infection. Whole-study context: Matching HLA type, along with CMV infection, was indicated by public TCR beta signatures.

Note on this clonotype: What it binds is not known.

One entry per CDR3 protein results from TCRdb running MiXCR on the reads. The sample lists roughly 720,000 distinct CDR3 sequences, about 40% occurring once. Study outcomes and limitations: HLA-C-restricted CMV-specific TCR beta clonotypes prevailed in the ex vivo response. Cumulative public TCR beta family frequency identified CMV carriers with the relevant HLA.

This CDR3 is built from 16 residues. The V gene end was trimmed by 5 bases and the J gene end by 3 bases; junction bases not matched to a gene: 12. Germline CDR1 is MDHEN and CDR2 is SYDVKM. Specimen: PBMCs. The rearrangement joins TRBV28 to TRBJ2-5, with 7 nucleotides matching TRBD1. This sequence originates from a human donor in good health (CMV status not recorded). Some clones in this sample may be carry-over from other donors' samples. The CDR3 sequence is CASSGLAGTAKETQYF. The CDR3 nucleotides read TGTGCCAGCAGTGGATTAGCCGGGACAGCTAAAGAGACCCAGTACTTC.